This T cell receptor (beta chain) was retrieved from a study of cytomegalovirus exposure and HLA in healthy donors. The study ran its PCR with 60 Vbeta and 13 Jbeta primers. Using immunoSEQ multiplex PCR, the repertoire was profiled, and TCRdb retains in-frame clones only, with some absent. Among roughly 100,000 clones listed, about four fifths were seen once. On this clone: No antigen is known for it.

V shed 0 bases and J shed 7 bases, with 10 bases lying between them. Germline values: CDR1 SGHAT, CDR2 FQNNGV. The CDR3 has 14 amino acids. Findings of the study overall: In an earlier analysis, most TCR beta V segments were productive about 90% or about 30% of the time.

V gene TRBV11-2 combines with J gene TRBJ1-5, with D possibly being TRBD1 (5 bases). Sequencing used PBMCs. The clonotype comes from a man aged 30 to 45 in good health and CMV-seropositive. Written as DNA, the CDR3 is TGTGCCAGCAGCTTAGATCAGGGAAGACAGCCCCAGCATTTT. Translated, it gives CASSLDQGRQPQHF.